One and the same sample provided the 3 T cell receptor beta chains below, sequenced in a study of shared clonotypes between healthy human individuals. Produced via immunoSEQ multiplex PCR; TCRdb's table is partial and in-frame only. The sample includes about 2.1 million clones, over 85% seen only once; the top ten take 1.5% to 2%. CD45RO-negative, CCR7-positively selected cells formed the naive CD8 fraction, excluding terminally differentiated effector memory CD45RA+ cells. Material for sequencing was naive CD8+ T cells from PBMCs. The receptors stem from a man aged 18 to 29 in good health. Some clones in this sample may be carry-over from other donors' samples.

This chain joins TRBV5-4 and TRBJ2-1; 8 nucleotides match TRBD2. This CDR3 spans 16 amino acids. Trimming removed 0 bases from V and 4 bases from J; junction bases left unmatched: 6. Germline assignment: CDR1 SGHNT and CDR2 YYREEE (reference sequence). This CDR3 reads CASSLEEREWYNEQFF. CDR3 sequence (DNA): TGTGCCAGCAGCTTGGAGGAGCGGGAGTGGTACAATGAGCAGTTCTTC.

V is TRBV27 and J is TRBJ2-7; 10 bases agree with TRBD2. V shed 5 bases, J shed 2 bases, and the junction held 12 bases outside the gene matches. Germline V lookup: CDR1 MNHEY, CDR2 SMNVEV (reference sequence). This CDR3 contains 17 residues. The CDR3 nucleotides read TGTGCCAGCAGTCCCAGGGGCCTAGCGGGAGTCCCCTACGAGCAGTACTTC. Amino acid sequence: CASSPRGLAGVPYEQYF.

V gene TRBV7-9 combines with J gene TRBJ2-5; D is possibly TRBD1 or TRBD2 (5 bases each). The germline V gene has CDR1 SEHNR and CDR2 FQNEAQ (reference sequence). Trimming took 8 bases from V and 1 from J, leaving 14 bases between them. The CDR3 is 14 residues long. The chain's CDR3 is CASHPLGVQETQYF. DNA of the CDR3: TGTGCCAGCCACCCTTTGGGGGTCCAAGAGACCCAGTACTTC.